This T cell receptor (beta chain) was captured in a study of metastatic and nonmetastatic thyroid tumors. This clone was counted ten times or more. No treatment had been given to any patient before thyroid surgery. Original analysis: The authors used CDR3 differences across clinicopathological groups to build a distant-metastasis classifier for papillary thyroid cancer. TCRdb re-processed the PCR reads through MiXCR. It is TCRdb's table, rather than the study itself, that gives the V and J calls and clone size. In the table there are some 90,000 clones, around 9.2% of which are singletons. The germline CDR1 and CDR2 sequences are WNHNN and SYGVQD (reference sequence). Trimming shortened V by 8 bases and J by 5 bases, and 15 bases separated the two germline ends. There are 13 residues in the CDR3.

This rearrangement joins TRBV10-1 to TRBJ1-1, with TRBD1 as a possible D gene (5 bases). The receptor was isolated from a female donor with papillary thyroid cancer or a benign thyroid nodule (not recorded which). Some clones in this sample may be carry-over from other donors' samples. Sequencing was done on a sample of blood. CDR3 loop: CASSQGRGTEAFF. Written as DNA, the CDR3 is TGCGCCAGCTCGCAGGGCCGGGGAACTGAAGCTTTCTTT.